This record concerns one T cell receptor beta chain sequence. This CDR3 contains 13 residues. Per the germline V gene, CDR1 is LGHDT and CDR2 is YNNKEL (reference sequence). V shed 5 bases and J shed 6 bases, with 10 bases lying between them. The data are from a study of control samples from healthy donors and cancer patients. TCRdb's copy holds only in-frame clones and misses some; the assay was immunoSEQ multiplex PCR. The sample carries fewer than 500,000 clones, around nine tenths recorded once. Specimen: PBMCs. The chain recombines TRBV3-1 (or the pseudogene TRBV3-2) with TRBJ1-4; the D is unclear. The TCR sequence derives from a man aged 40-50 years with head and neck cancer. CDR3 nucleotide sequence: TGTGCCAGCAGCTGGGGATTAGATGAAAAACTGTTTTTT. It specifies CASSWGLDEKLFF.